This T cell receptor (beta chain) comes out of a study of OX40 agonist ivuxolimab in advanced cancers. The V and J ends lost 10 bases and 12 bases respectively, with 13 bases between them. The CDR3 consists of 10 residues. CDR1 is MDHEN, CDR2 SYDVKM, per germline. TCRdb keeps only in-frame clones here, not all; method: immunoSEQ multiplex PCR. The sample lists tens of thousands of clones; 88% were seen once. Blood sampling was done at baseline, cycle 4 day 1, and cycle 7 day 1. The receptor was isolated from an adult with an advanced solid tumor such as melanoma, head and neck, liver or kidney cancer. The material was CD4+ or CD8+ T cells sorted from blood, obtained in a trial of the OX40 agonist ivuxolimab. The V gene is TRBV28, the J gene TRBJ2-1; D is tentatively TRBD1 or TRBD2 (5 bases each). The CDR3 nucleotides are TGTGCCACCTCGGGGCTAGCGCAGTTCTTC. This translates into CATSGLAQFF.